A single sample is the source of the 21 T cell receptor beta chains below, sequenced in a study of T cells after yellow fever vaccination. TCRdb processed the 5' RACE reads anew with MiXCR; each CDR3 protein has one entry. The sample carries around 340,000 distinct CDR3 sequences, approximately 13% recorded once. Here the sequenced sample was CD4+ T cells sorted from PBMCs, taken 15 days after the yellow fever booster vaccination. The source is a man between 18 and 35 years old who received the YFV17D yellow fever vaccine.

The V gene is TRBV7-2, the J gene TRBJ2-3, with 7 bases fitting TRBD2. The germline V gene has CDR1 SGHTA and CDR2 FQGNSA. V dropped 2 bases and J dropped 5; count of bases not matched to a gene: 4. This CDR3 contains 14 residues. The CDR3 region is CASSLLRGVDTQYF. The DNA of the CDR3 is TGTGCCAGCAGCTTATTACGGGGGGTAGATACGCAGTATTTT.

The DNA of the CDR3 is TGCGCCAGCAGCCCCGGGACAGGGACCGAGCAGTACTTC. Protein sequence: CASSPGTGTEQYF. This chain joins TRBV5-1 and TRBJ2-7, with 9 bases aligning to TRBD1. This CDR3 region has 13 residues. V lost 4 bases and J lost 6; bases outside the gene matches: 5. CDR1 and CDR2 (germline): SGHRS, YFSETQ.

The chain couples TRBV10-1 to TRBJ1-2; 7 nucleotides match TRBD1. V shed 6 bases, J shed 2 bases, and the junction held 12 bases outside the gene matches. The CDR3 contains 16 residues. Germline loops: CDR1 WNHNN, CDR2 SYGVQD (reference sequence). In DNA form, the CDR3 reads TGCGCCAGCAGACAGGGGTTCGACAACAAGAACTATGGCTACACCTTC. This codes for CASRQGFDNKNYGYTF.

This clonotype was detected ten times or more. The V and J genes are TRBV2 and TRBJ1-6; no clear D. The CDR3 loop spans 13 amino acids. The germline V gene encodes CDR1 SNHLY and CDR2 FYNNEI. V was clipped by 5 bases and J by 8 bases, with 10 bases between them. This chain's CDR3 is CASSYTQDSPLHF. DNA for the CDR3: TGTGCCAGCAGTTACACACAAGATTCACCCCTCCACTTT.

The J gene is TRBJ2-1, the V gene TRBV5-1; TRBD2 agrees at 10 bases. The length of the CDR3 is 17 residues. J gave up 3 bases and V 2 bases, and 8 bases lay outside the gene matches. Germline CDR1 and CDR2: SGHRS and YFSETQ. Here the CDR3 reads CASSFGLAGALYNEQFF. The CDR3 DNA follows: TGCGCCAGCAGCTTCGGGCTAGCGGGGGCCCTCTACAATGAGCAGTTCTTC.

This chain uses TRBV5-6 with TRBJ1-2; no reliable D call. This CDR3 is built from 12 residues. V was trimmed by 6 bases and J by 8 bases, leaving 14 bases between them. CDR1 is SGHDT and CDR2 is YYEEEE in the germline V gene. CDR3 bases: TGTGCCAGCACCCGGCTTGGGCAAGGCTACACCTTC. It specifies CASTRLGQGYTF.

This clonotype was recorded a few times. The rearrangement uses TRBV28 and TRBJ1-1; 9 bases align to TRBD1. The CDR3 has 16 amino acids. The germline CDR1 and CDR2 sequences are MDHEN and SYDVKM. V shed 5 bases, J shed 6 bases, and the junction held 13 bases outside the gene matches. The CDR3 here is CASSPQQGAEWAEAFF. Written as DNA, the CDR3 is TGTGCCAGCAGTCCTCAACAGGGGGCTGAATGGGCTGAAGCTTTCTTT.

The chain couples TRBV5-1 to TRBJ2-5; 14 nucleotides agree with TRBD2. Per germline, CDR1 SGHRS and CDR2 YFSETQ. V shed 2 bases, J shed 4 bases, and the junction held 7 bases outside the gene matches. This CDR3 is 17 amino acids long. CDR3 in DNA: TGCGCCAGCAGCTTACGACTAGCGGGGGGGCACGGAGAGACCCAGTACTTC. Its protein is CASSLRLAGGHGETQYF. The whole variable domain, filled in from reference TRBV5-1 and TRBJ2-5, reads KAGVTQTPRYLIKTRGQQVTLSCSPISGHRSVSWYQQTPGQGLQFLFEYFSETQRNKGNFPGRFSGRQFSNSRSEMNVSTLELGDSALYLCASSLRLAGGHGETQYFGPGTRLLVL.

The chain uses TRBV6-2 or TRBV6-3 and TRBJ2-7, with 10 bases identical to TRBD1. Trimming took 6 bases from V and 6 from J; bases not matched to a gene: 8. The CDR3 is made up of 14 amino acids. Germline V gene sequence: CDR1 MNHEY, CDR2 SVGEGT. CDR3 sequence reads: CASSRRDRGLEQYF. CDR3 bases: TGTGCCAGCAGCCGGAGGGACAGGGGCCTCGAGCAGTACTTC.

This clonotype was counted only a few times. V usage is TRBV5-1 and J usage is TRBJ2-5; 8 nucleotides agree with TRBD2. After removal of 3 bases from V and 5 bases from J, the junction contained 6 bases not matched to a gene. Germline V gene sequence: CDR1 SGHRS, CDR2 YFSETQ. This CDR3 region has 14 residues. The CDR3 reads CASSSGTRRETQYF. In nucleotides, the CDR3 is TGCGCCAGCAGCTCCGGGACTAGGAGGGAGACCCAGTACTTC.

This chain connects TRBV6-2 or TRBV6-3 to TRBJ2-6; D might be TRBD1 or TRBD2, each matching 6 bases. The length of the CDR3 is 17 residues. Trimming removed 5 bases from V and 0 bases from J, with 14 bases in between. Germline V gene data show CDR1 as MNHEY and CDR2 as SVGEGT. CDR3 DNA: TGTGCCAGCAGTAGGGGGAGGTTTACCTCTGGGGCCAACGTCCTGACTTTC. As protein: CASSRGRFTSGANVLTF.

In this sample, this clonotype turned up many times. The rearrangement uses TRBV5-6 and TRBJ2-3; 7 bases align to TRBD2. After removal of 4 bases from V and 1 base from J, the junction contained 6 bases not matched to a gene. The germline V gene encodes CDR1 SGHDT and CDR2 YYEEEE. This CDR3 spans 15 amino acids. Written as DNA, the CDR3 is TGTGCCAGCAGCCCGATAGCGGGCCGCACAGATACGCAGTATTTT. Translated: CASSPIAGRTDTQYF.

A few counts support this clonotype. The rearrangement uses TRBV9 and TRBJ2-1; 9 bases map to TRBD2. The germline V gene encodes CDR1 SGDLS and CDR2 YYNGEE. Trimming removed 0 bases from V and 2 bases from J; junction bases left unmatched: 3. The CDR3 loop spans 16 amino acids. This CDR3 reads CASSVGSSGAYNEQFF. The CDR3 nucleotides are TGTGCCAGCAGCGTAGGTTCTAGCGGGGCCTACAATGAGCAGTTCTTC.

This rearrangement joins TRBV5-1 to TRBJ2-3; D is possibly TRBD1 or TRBD2 (6 bases each). V was trimmed by 2 bases and J by 0 bases, leaving 13 bases between them. Per the germline V gene, CDR1 is SGHRS and CDR2 is YFSETQ. The CDR3 loop spans 16 amino acids. The CDR3 nucleotides are TGCGCCAGCAGCTTCATGGGGGGCGCTAGCACAGATACGCAGTATTTT. It encodes CASSFMGGASTDTQYF.

The rearrangement joins TRBV6-2 or TRBV6-3 to TRBJ2-4; D unclear. The CDR3 consists of 14 residues. V was pared by 9 bases and J by 0 bases, with 12 bases between. Germline V lookup: CDR1 MNHEY, CDR2 SVGEGT. The CDR3 DNA reads TGTGCCAGTGTCAGCCATTTAGCCAAAAACATTCAGTACTTC. This translates into CASVSHLAKNIQYF.

The chain combines TRBV3-1 with TRBJ1-1; D unresolved. CDR1 LGHDT and CDR2 YNNKEL come from the germline V gene (reference sequence). The CDR3 covers 11 residues. V was clipped by 8 bases and J by 4 bases, with 8 bases between them. This CDR3 reads CASAVGTEAFF. CDR3 nucleotides: TGTGCCAGCGCGGTGGGCACTGAAGCTTTCTTT.

V is TRBV11-2 and J is TRBJ2-2, with 16 nucleotides matching TRBD2. V shed 3 bases and J 6 bases; nucleotides not matched to a gene: 7. The CDR3 length is 18 residues. Germline-derived CDR1 and CDR2 are SGHAT and FQNNGV. The CDR3 is CASSFFSGTSGGAGELFF. The CDR3, as DNA: TGTGCCAGCAGCTTCTTTTCCGGGACTAGCGGGGGGGCCGGGGAGCTGTTTTTT.

The rearrangement uses TRBV6-6 and TRBJ1-3, with D tentatively TRBD1 (5 bases). Trimming cost V 8 bases and J 0 bases, with 20 bases left between them. Germline V gives CDR1 MNHNY, CDR2 SVGAGI (reference sequence). The CDR3 spans 17 residues. CDR3 coding DNA: TGTGCCAGCTGGGGCATGTGGGGTGGGAGCTCTGGAAACACCATATATTTT. It translates to CASWGMWGGSSGNTIYF.

The rearrangement links TRBV5-6 to TRBJ2-6, with D perhaps matching TRBD1 (6 bases). Germline V gives CDR1 SGHDT, CDR2 YYEEEE. This CDR3 spans 18 amino acids. With 1 base removed from V and 1 base from J, the gap between germline ends came to 15 bases. CDR3 sequence: CASSLIGQRRSGANVLTF. CDR3 nucleotides: TGTGCCAGCAGCTTGATAGGACAGAGACGATCTGGGGCCAACGTCCTGACTTTC.

About this clonotype itself: A read error may explain this, as a much larger clone is one base away. The chain carries TRBV5-6 and TRBJ2-5, with a possible D match to TRBD1 (6 bases). The CDR3 loop spans 11 amino acids. In germline, CDR1 is SGHDT, CDR2 YYEEEE. The CDR3 nucleotides are TGTGCCGGCAGGGGTGGAGAGACCCAGTACTTC. This encodes CAGRGGETQYF.

This chain uses TRBV5-4 with TRBJ1-4; D is uncertain. The CDR3 consists of 15 residues. The ends were cut back, 4 bases at V and 4 bases at J, with 14 bases in the middle. Germline CDR1 SGHNT, CDR2 YYREEE (reference sequence). DNA for the CDR3: TGTGCCAGCAGCGACCGAGAGGTGCTTAATGAAAAACTGTTTTTT. Residues: CASSDREVLNEKLFF. Full variable domain (missing parts from reference TRBV5-4 and TRBJ1-4): ETGVTQSPTHLIKTRGQQVTLRCSSQSGHNTVSWYQQALGQGPQFIFQYYREEENGRGNFPPRFSGLQFPNYSSELNVNALELDDSALYLCASSDREVLNEKLFFGSGTQLSVL.